The rows below give T cell receptor beta chains drawn from one sample of a study of T cells after posttransplantation cyclophosphamide. Here immunoSEQ multiplex PCR was the method, and the copy in TCRdb shows in-frame clones only, minus some. The sample yields about 7,900 clones, without any singletons. The sequencing used PBMCs, collected after an allogeneic stem cell transplant with post-transplant cyclophosphamide. All receptors come from a young adult male patient who received an allogeneic stem cell transplant from an unrelated donor, was CMV-positive, and had acute and chronic GVHD. Some of the T cells may derive from the graft donor. Each CDR3 is given with its conserved first and last residue. D genes are given only for firm matches. Clone sizes are shown as how often the clone was seen (once, few, many) or a class if it is expanded.

j_gene: TRBJ1-4; d_gene: NA; v_gene: TRBV18; abundance: medium-sized; CDR3aa: CASSPDSVTNEKLFF; CDR3nt: TGTGCCAGCTCACCAGACTCCGTAACTAATGAAAAACTGTTTTTT
j_gene: TRBJ1-5; d_gene: TRBD1; v_gene: TRBV10-2; abundance: many; CDR3aa: CASRVTGGGEPQHF; CDR3nt: TGCGCCAGCAGAGTAACAGGGGGCGGGGAGCCCCAGCATTTT
j_gene: TRBJ2-7; d_gene: TRBD1; v_gene: TRBV6-2/TRBV6-3; abundance: many; CDR3aa: CASSTDRGLYEQYF; CDR3nt: TGTGCCAGCAGTACCGACAGGGGGCTCTACGAGCAGTACTTC
j_gene: TRBJ2-3; d_gene: TRBD2; v_gene: TRBV7-9; abundance: many; CDR3aa: CASSLGLAETDTQYF; CDR3nt: TGTGCCAGCAGCTTGGGACTAGCGGAGACAGATACGCAGTATTTT
j_gene: TRBJ1-5; d_gene: NA; v_gene: TRBV7-9; abundance: many; CDR3aa: CASSLVGGSNQPQHF; CDR3nt: TGTGCCAGCAGCTTAGTGGGGGGAAGCAATCAGCCCCAGCATTTT
j_gene: TRBJ2-7; d_gene: TRBD1; v_gene: TRBV6-6; abundance: many; CDR3aa: CASKTGTGEWAREQYF; CDR3nt: TGTGCCAGCAAAACGGGGACAGGGGAATGGGCTCGGGAGCAGTACTTC
j_gene: TRBJ2-7; d_gene: TRBD1; v_gene: TRBV9; abundance: many; CDR3aa: CASSVQGAALYEQYF; CDR3nt: TGTGCCAGCAGCGTACAGGGGGCCGCACTCTACGAGCAGTACTTC
j_gene: TRBJ2-5; d_gene: NA; v_gene: TRBV24-1; abundance: many; CDR3aa: CATGDYQETQYF; CDR3nt: TGTGCCACCGGGGACTACCAAGAGACCCAGTACTTC
j_gene: TRBJ2-1; d_gene: TRBD1; v_gene: TRBV10-3; abundance: medium-sized; CDR3aa: CAISETGALEQFF; CDR3nt: TGTGCCATCAGTGAGACAGGGGCTCTGGAGCAGTTCTTC
j_gene: TRBJ1-2; d_gene: TRBD1; v_gene: TRBV6-2/TRBV6-3; abundance: many; CDR3aa: CASKRQGVGYGYTF; CDR3nt: TGTGCCAGCAAAAGACAGGGGGTCGGCTATGGCTACACCTTC
j_gene: TRBJ2-1; d_gene: TRBD2; v_gene: TRBV19; abundance: medium-sized; CDR3aa: CASKRGGQVEQFF; CDR3nt: TGTGCCAGTAAGCGGGGGGGCCAGGTTGAGCAGTTCTTC
j_gene: TRBJ1-1; d_gene: NA; v_gene: TRBV11-2; abundance: many; CDR3aa: CASSLYTGTKNTEAFF; CDR3nt: TGTGCCAGCAGCTTATACACCGGGACTAAGAACACTGAAGCTTTCTTT
j_gene: TRBJ2-5; d_gene: NA; v_gene: TRBV5-1; abundance: many; CDR3aa: CASSFPGSGQETQYF; CDR3nt: TGCGCCAGCAGCTTTCCGGGTAGCGGCCAAGAGACCCAGTACTTC
j_gene: TRBJ2-2; d_gene: NA; v_gene: TRBV4-3; abundance: few; CDR3aa: CASSPPYGNTGELFF; CDR3nt: TGCGCCAGCAGCCCTCCGTACGGGAACACCGGGGAGCTGTTTTTT
j_gene: TRBJ1-2; d_gene: TRBD1; v_gene: TRBV5-1; abundance: many; CDR3aa: CASPPLQGAIHGYTF; CDR3nt: TGCGCCAGCCCCCCACTACAGGGGGCGATTCATGGCTACACCTTC
j_gene: TRBJ2-7; d_gene: TRBD2; v_gene: TRBV9; abundance: many; CDR3aa: CASSVGPSGGYEQYF; CDR3nt: TGTGCCAGCAGCGTAGGTCCCAGCGGGGGATACGAGCAGTACTTC
j_gene: TRBJ2-1; d_gene: TRBD2; v_gene: TRBV18; abundance: medium-sized; CDR3aa: CASSPKRGGDNEQFF; CDR3nt: TGTGCCAGCTCACCAAAGCGGGGGGGCGACAATGAGCAGTTCTTC
j_gene: TRBJ2-2; d_gene: NA; v_gene: TRBV18; abundance: many; CDR3aa: CASSPGQNTGELFF; CDR3nt: TGTGCCAGCTCACCTGGACAGAACACCGGGGAGCTGTTTTTT
j_gene: TRBJ2-7; d_gene: NA; v_gene: TRBV11-2; abundance: medium-sized; CDR3aa: CASSLRGDGGSYEQYF; CDR3nt: TGTGCCAGCAGTCTCAGGGGGGACGGGGGCTCCTACGAGCAGTACTTC
j_gene: TRBJ2-1; d_gene: NA; v_gene: TRBV27; abundance: many; CDR3aa: CASSSFQAGEQFF; CDR3nt: TGTGCCAGCAGTTCGTTTCAGGCTGGCGAGCAGTTCTTC
j_gene: TRBJ2-5; d_gene: TRBD2; v_gene: TRBV5-1; abundance: many; CDR3aa: CASSPGSGGKETQYF; CDR3nt: TGCGCCAGCAGCCCTGGTAGCGGGGGAAAAGAGACCCAGTACTTC
j_gene: TRBJ2-3; d_gene: TRBD1; v_gene: TRBV19; abundance: many; CDR3aa: CASSRGTGGVQDTQYF; CDR3nt: TGTGCCAGTAGCCGCGGGACAGGGGGCGTTCAAGATACGCAGTATTTT
j_gene: TRBJ2-2; d_gene: NA; v_gene: TRBV6-1; abundance: many; CDR3aa: CASSENQGAGELFF; CDR3nt: TGTGCCAGCAGTGAAAACCAGGGTGCCGGGGAGCTGTTTTTT
j_gene: TRBJ2-5; d_gene: TRBD1; v_gene: TRBV5-1; abundance: many; CDR3aa: CASSFGQGASIRETQYF; CDR3nt: TGCGCCAGCAGCTTCGGACAGGGGGCATCGATTCGAGAGACCCAGTACTTC
j_gene: TRBJ2-2; d_gene: TRBD1; v_gene: TRBV5-6; abundance: many; CDR3aa: CASISPGQGTGELFF; CDR3nt: TGTGCCAGCATATCCCCCGGACAGGGGACCGGGGAGCTGTTTTTT
j_gene: TRBJ2-5; d_gene: TRBD1; v_gene: TRBV4-2; abundance: few; CDR3aa: CASSQGQGLEKTQYF; CDR3nt: TGTGCCAGCAGCCAAGGACAGGGGCTGGAAAAGACCCAGTACTTC
j_gene: TRBJ1-2; d_gene: TRBD1; v_gene: TRBV6-5; abundance: many; CDR3aa: CASSLTGTANYGYTF; CDR3nt: TGTGCCAGCAGTTTAACCGGGACAGCTAACTATGGCTACACCTTC
j_gene: TRBJ1-6; d_gene: NA; v_gene: TRBV12-3/TRBV12-4; abundance: many; CDR3aa: CASSFSGNSPLHF; CDR3nt: TGTGCCAGCAGTTTTTCGGGTAATTCACCCCTCCACTTT
j_gene: TRBJ2-5; d_gene: TRBD2; v_gene: TRBV19; abundance: many; CDR3aa: CASSIGGGAGAQETQYF; CDR3nt: TGTGCCAGTAGTATAGGGGGGGGAGCGGGAGCCCAAGAGACCCAGTACTTC
j_gene: TRBJ2-1; d_gene: NA; v_gene: TRBV9; abundance: many; CDR3aa: CASSQGGHEQFF; CDR3nt: TGTGCCAGCAGCCAGGGGGGTCATGAGCAGTTCTTC
j_gene: TRBJ2-7; d_gene: TRBD1; v_gene: TRBV11-3; abundance: many; CDR3aa: CASSLTGQGASEQYF; CDR3nt: TGTGCCAGCAGCTTAACAGGACAGGGGGCAAGCGAGCAGTACTTC
j_gene: TRBJ1-2; d_gene: NA; v_gene: TRBV4-3; abundance: many; CDR3aa: CASSPTQGANYGYTF; CDR3nt: TGCGCCAGCAGCCCGACCCAGGGTGCTAACTATGGCTACACCTTC
j_gene: TRBJ1-1; d_gene: NA; v_gene: TRBV11-2; abundance: many; CDR3aa: CASSYNRVSEAFF; CDR3nt: TGTGCCAGCAGCTACAACAGGGTTTCTGAAGCTTTCTTT
j_gene: TRBJ2-5; d_gene: NA; v_gene: TRBV6-2/TRBV6-3; abundance: few; CDR3aa: CASSYFQRSETQYF; CDR3nt: TGTGCCAGCAGTTATTTTCAGCGGAGTGAGACCCAGTACTTC
j_gene: TRBJ1-5; d_gene: NA; v_gene: TRBV5-8; abundance: medium-sized; CDR3aa: CASSRGSGQPQHF; CDR3nt: TGTGCCAGCAGCCGGGGGAGTGGGCAGCCCCAGCATTTT
j_gene: TRBJ2-3; d_gene: TRBD2; v_gene: TRBV5-1; abundance: many; CDR3aa: CASSLTSGVFTDTQYF; CDR3nt: TGCGCCAGCAGCTTAACTAGCGGGGTTTTCACAGATACGCAGTATTTT
j_gene: TRBJ1-2; d_gene: TRBD1; v_gene: TRBV28; abundance: many; CDR3aa: CASSFQGQGSGGYTF; CDR3nt: TGTGCCAGCAGTTTCCAGGGACAGGGGTCGGGTGGCTACACCTTC
j_gene: TRBJ1-1; d_gene: NA; v_gene: TRBV10-1; abundance: medium-sized; CDR3aa: CASSEFPRGENTEAFF; CDR3nt: TGCGCCAGCAGTGAGTTCCCGCGGGGGGAGAACACTGAAGCTTTCTTT
j_gene: TRBJ1-3; d_gene: NA; v_gene: TRBV7-8; abundance: many; CDR3aa: CASSLRGSGNTIYF; CDR3nt: TGTGCCAGCAGCTTAAGAGGCTCTGGAAACACCATATATTTT
j_gene: TRBJ1-4; d_gene: TRBD1; v_gene: TRBV25-1; abundance: many; CDR3aa: CASSEWDREDQKLFF; CDR3nt: TGTGCCAGCAGTGAGTGGGACAGGGAGGATCAAAAACTGTTTTTT